The entry below describes one TCR beta chain. Its target is unknown. These data come from a study of cytomegalovirus exposure and HLA in healthy donors. Study-wide results and caveats: A reported reduction in N-insertions relative to the roughly 710-donor mean was seen in an Asian-associated ancestry cluster in a later analysis. HLA alleles showed associations with roughly 17,000 TCR beta sequences in a later analysis, at a 0.05 false discovery rate. Near-uniform donor sequencing depth was presumed by presence/absence analyses.

60 Vbeta and 13 Jbeta primers were used in PCR. Here immunoSEQ multiplex PCR was the method, and the copy in TCRdb shows in-frame clones only, minus some. The sample holds around 95,000 clones, about four fifths seen once. The CDR3 is 16 residues long. Germline-derived CDR1 and CDR2 are GTSNPN and SVGIG (reference sequence). J lost 1 base, V lost 5 bases, and 10 bases had no gene match. The sequence was obtained from a man aged 25-40 years in good health and CMV-seropositive. The V call is TRBV30, the J call TRBJ1-5, with 8 bases matching TRBD1. Input material: PBMCs. The CDR3 sequence: CAWSTQGATSNQPQHF. The CDR3 bases are TGTGCCTGGTCTACGCAGGGGGCCACGAGCAATCAGCCCCAGCATTTT.